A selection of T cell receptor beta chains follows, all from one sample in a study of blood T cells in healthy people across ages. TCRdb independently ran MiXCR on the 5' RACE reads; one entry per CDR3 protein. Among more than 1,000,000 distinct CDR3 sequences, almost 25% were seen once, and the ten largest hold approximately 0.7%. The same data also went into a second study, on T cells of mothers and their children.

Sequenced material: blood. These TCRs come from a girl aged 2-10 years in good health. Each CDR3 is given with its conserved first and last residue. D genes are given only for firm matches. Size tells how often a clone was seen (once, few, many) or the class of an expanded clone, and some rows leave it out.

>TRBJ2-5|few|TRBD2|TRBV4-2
TGTGCCAGCAGCCAAGGGGGAATAGCGGGGGAGGAGACCCAGTACTTC
CASSQGGIAGEETQYF
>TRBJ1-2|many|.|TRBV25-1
TGTGCCAGGACCCGATGGTATGGCTACACCTTC
CARTRWYGYTF
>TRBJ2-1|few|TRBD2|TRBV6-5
TGTGCCAGCAGTTATAGGCTAGCGGGAGCGATCGGTATGCATGAGCAGTTCTTC
CASSYRLAGAIGMHEQFF
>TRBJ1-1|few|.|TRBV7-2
TGTGCCAGCAGCTTCCAGAGGAACACTGAAGCTTTCTTT
CASSFQRNTEAFF
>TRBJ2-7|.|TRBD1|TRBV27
TGTGCCAGCAGCCGACGGACAGGTCCTGACCCCTACGAGCAGTACTTC
CASSRRTGPDPYEQYF
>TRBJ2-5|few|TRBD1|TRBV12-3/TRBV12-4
TGTGCCAGCACACGGGACAGTAAAGAGACCCAGTACTTC
CASTRDSKETQYF
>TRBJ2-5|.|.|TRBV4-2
TGTGCCAGCAGCTACACCGGGTCCCCCTACGAGACCCAGTACTTC
CASSYTGSPYETQYF
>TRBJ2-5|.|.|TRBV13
TGTGCCAGCAGCTTAAGTAACAGCGCCGGAGAGACCCAGTACTTC
CASSLSNSAGETQYF
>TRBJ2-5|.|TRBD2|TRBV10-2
TGCGCCAGCGGGCTTAGCGGGGGTTACCAAGAGACCCAGTACTTC
CASGLSGGYQETQYF
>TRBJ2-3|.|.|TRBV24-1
TGTGCCACCAGTGATCCTAGGGGAGCGATCAACACAGATACGCAGTATTTT
CATSDPRGAINTDTQYF
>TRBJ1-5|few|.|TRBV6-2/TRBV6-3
TGTGCCGGAGACCGGGACATCTTCTCTCAGCCCCAGCATTTT
CAGDRDIFSQPQHF
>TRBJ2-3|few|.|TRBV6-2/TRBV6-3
TGTGCCAGCAGTTACGGACAGTGGGGGGCGCAGTATTTT
CASSYGQWGAQYF
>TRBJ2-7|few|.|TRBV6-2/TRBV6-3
TGTGCCAGCAGACCACTAGAAAAGACCTACGAGCAGTACTTC
CASRPLEKTYEQYF
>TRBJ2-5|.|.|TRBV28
TGTGCCAGCAGTATGCAAGAGACCCAGTACTTC
CASSMQETQYF
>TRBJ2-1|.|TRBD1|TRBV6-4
TGTGCCAGCAGTGCGGGACAGGGTGGGGATGAGCAGTTCTTC
CASSAGQGGDEQFF
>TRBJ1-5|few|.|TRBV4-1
TGCGCCAGCAGCCAAAGTTGGGGGGGCGCCGGCAATCAGCCCCAGCATTTT
CASSQSWGGAGNQPQHF
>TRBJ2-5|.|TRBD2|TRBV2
TGTGCCAGCGTCGAGCGGGGTTTGGAGGAGACCCAGTACTTC
CASVERGLEETQYF
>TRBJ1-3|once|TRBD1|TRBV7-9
TGTGCCAGCAGGGAAGCGGACAGGCTTTCAACCGTTGGAAACACCATATATTTT
CASREADRLSTVGNTIYF
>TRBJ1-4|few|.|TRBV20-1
TGCAGTGCCCAGAACTGGGGTGCTGAAAAACTGTTTTTT
CSAQNWGAEKLFF
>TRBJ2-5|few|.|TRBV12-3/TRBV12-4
TGTGCCAGCACCGATGTTGGGGGGGCAAAAGAGACCCAGTACTTC
CASTDVGGAKETQYF
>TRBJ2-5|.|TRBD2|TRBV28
TGTGCCAGCGGGGCGGGGGGGCCCGAAGTTAGGGAGACCCAGTACTTC
CASGAGGPEVRETQYF
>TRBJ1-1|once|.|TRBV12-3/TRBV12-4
TGTGCCAGCAGTGGCTCGCACACTGAAGCTTTCTTT
CASSGSHTEAFF
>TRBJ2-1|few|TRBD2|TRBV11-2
TGTGCCAGCACCTCTCGGTTGGGGAGGGACTACAATGAGCAGTTCTTC
CASTSRLGRDYNEQFF